The rows below give T cell receptor beta chains drawn from one sample of a study of T cell responses to AZD1222 COVID-19 vaccine. The method was immunoSEQ multiplex PCR; TCRdb's version includes in-frame clones alone and lacks a portion of them. The sample lists 180,000 or so clones, about 89% occurring once. The source was peripheral blood, collected 28 days after the second AZD1222 dose. These receptors were taken from an adult who received the AZD1222 COVID-19 vaccine. Each CDR3 is given with its conserved first and last residue. The D gene is left open where the match is weak. Not every row has a clone size; where given, it reads once, few, many or a size class.

TRBD1	TRBV5-8	.	TRBJ2-1	14	TGTGCCAGCAGCGCGGACAGGCAGGTTCATGAGCAGTTCTTC	CASSADRQVHEQFF
.	TRBV6-5	.	TRBJ1-4	14	TGTGCCAGCAGTCCAACAGGGAATTACGAAAAACTGTTTTTT	CASSPTGNYEKLFF
.	TRBV11-1	.	TRBJ2-1	12	TGTGCCAGCGGCCAAGTTTCCGATGAGCAGTTCTTC	CASGQVSDEQFF
TRBD2	TRBV9	once	TRBJ2-3	19	TGTGCCAGCAGCGGACTAGCGGGAGGGCCATTTTTACGCACAGATACGCAGTATTTT	CASSGLAGGPFLRTDTQYF
TRBD1	TRBV18	.	TRBJ2-1	15	TGTGCCAGCCGAGGTCAGGACAGGGCGTTGGATGAGCAGTTCTTC	CASRGQDRALDEQFF
TRBD1	TRBV5-6	.	TRBJ2-3	17	TGTGCCAGCAGCTTGGGGGACAGTATCCCTCGCACAGATACGCAGTATTTT	CASSLGDSIPRTDTQYF
.	TRBV4-3	.	TRBJ2-7	15	TGCGCCAGCAGCCTTCTAGGGGACGGCCCCTACGAGCAGTACTTC	CASSLLGDGPYEQYF
TRBD1	TRBV5-1	.	TRBJ1-1	15	TGCGCCAGCAGCTATCAGGGGGCGGAAAACACTGAAGCTTTCTTT	CASSYQGAENTEAFF
.	TRBV5-1	.	TRBJ2-1	17	TGCGCCAGCAGCTTGCTAACAGGGTACTCCTCCTACAATGAGCAGTTCTTC	CASSLLTGYSSYNEQFF
.	TRBV29-1	few	TRBJ1-4	13	TGCAGCGTTGGACAGGTGACTAATGAAAAACTGTTTTTT	CSVGQVTNEKLFF
.	TRBV9	.	TRBJ2-5	13	TGTGCCAGCAGCGTAGGGGACGAAGAGACCCAGTACTTC	CASSVGDEETQYF
TRBD1	TRBV11-2	.	TRBJ2-2	16	TGTGCCAGCAACCTAATACTCGGACAGGGGACCGGGGAGCTGTTTTTT	CASNLILGQGTGELFF
.	TRBV5-8	.	TRBJ1-5	15	TGTGCCAGCAGCTTGGCCGAGACAGTGAATCAGCCCCAGCATTTT	CASSLAETVNQPQHF
.	TRBV11-2	.	TRBJ2-1	12	TGTGCCAGCAGCTTAGGGTGGGATGAGCAGTTCTTC	CASSLGWDEQFF
TRBD1	TRBV2	.	TRBJ1-2	13	TGTGCCAGCAAGGCAGGGGGGAGTGGTGGCTACACCTTC	CASKAGGSGGYTF
.	TRBV18	.	TRBJ2-7	13	TGTGCCAGCTCTCCCCCAACATCCTACGAGCAGTACTTC	CASSPPTSYEQYF
.	TRBV7-9	.	TRBJ1-1	11	TGTGCCAGCAGCTTATCTGGTTGGGCTTTCTTT	CASSLSGWAFF
.	TRBV18	.	TRBJ1-1	15	TGTGCCAGCTCACCCCTGGGGGGGCCGGGCACTGAAGCTTTCTTT	CASSPLGGPGTEAFF